These 9 T cell receptor beta chains were sequenced from one sample in a study of cytomegalovirus exposure and HLA in healthy donors. The assay was immunoSEQ multiplex PCR, and TCRdb's table has in-frame clones only and misses some. This sample has about 56,000 clones, with more than 80% found just once. The material sequenced was PBMCs. The receptor set was obtained from a young woman in good health and CMV-seronegative.

The J gene is TRBJ1-1, the V gene TRBV5-5; D remains unclear. CDR1 is SGHKS, CDR2 YYEKEE, per germline (reference sequence). V shed 0 bases and J shed 0 bases, with 6 bases lying between them. The CDR3 consists of 14 residues. CDR3 residues: CASSLGGLNTEAFF. For the CDR3, the DNA is TGTGCCAGCAGCTTGGGCGGTTTGAACACTGAAGCTTTCTTT.

CDR3 nucleotides: TGTGCCAGCAGCTTAGGGTCTAGCTCCTACAATGAGCAGTTCTTC. Translated, it gives CASSLGSSSYNEQFF. The chain links TRBV7-2 to TRBJ2-1; D is unresolved. The CDR3 covers 15 residues. Trimming pared 1 base from V and 0 bases from J, leaving 7 bases between. The V gene's germline CDR1 is SGHTA and CDR2 FQGNSA. The full variable domain, completed using reference TRBV7-2 and TRBJ2-1, is GAGVSQSPSNKVTEKGKDVELRCDPISGHTALYWYRQSLGQGLEFLIYFQGNSAPDKSGLPSDRFSAERTGGSVSTLTIQRTQQEDSAVYLCASSLGSSSYNEQFFGPGTRLTVL.

The CDR3 DNA follows: TGTGCCAGTAGTATTGAGGCCAAACTGTTTTTT. Its translation: CASSIEAKLFF. The V gene is TRBV19, the J gene TRBJ1-4; D remains unclear. CDR1 and CDR2 (germline): LNHDA, SQIVND (reference sequence). The length of the CDR3 is 11 residues. Trimming stripped 3 bases from V and 11 bases from J, with 7 bases between.

This clone was recorded once. The chain combines TRBV2 with TRBJ2-2; no clear D gene. This CDR3 spans 16 amino acids. Germline V gene lookup returns CDR1 SNHLY and CDR2 FYNNEI. Trimming cost V 7 bases and J 4 bases, with 19 bases left between them. CDR3 nucleotide sequence: TGTGCCAGCACCACCCCCCGAATTTCGGGCACCGGGGAGCTGTTTTTT. Its protein product is CASTTPRISGTGELFF.

This sequence joins TRBV11-3 and TRBJ2-4; tentative D call: TRBD1 (6 bases). CDR3 length: 14 amino acids. The V end was cut by 6 bases, the J end by 8 bases, with 17 bases between. Germline V CDR1 and CDR2: SGHNT, YENEEA. The CDR3 nucleotides read TGTGCCAGCAGTTATCGGCGTCGGACAGACATTCAGTACTTC. Translated, it gives CASSYRRRTDIQYF.

The CDR3, as DNA: TGTGCCAGCAGTGATGCGGCTAGCGGGGGAGGCACAGATACGCAGTATTTT. This sequence encodes CASSDAASGGGTDTQYF. The chain joins TRBV6-4 to TRBJ2-3, with 10 nucleotides matching TRBD2. The CDR3 totals 17 residues. V lost 3 bases and J lost 1; bases outside the gene matches: 7. CDR1 MRHNA and CDR2 SNTAGT come from the germline V gene.

The chain recombines TRBV4-3 with TRBJ2-3, with 9 bases matching TRBD2. The V gene's germline CDR1 is LGHNA and CDR2 YSLEER. This CDR3 has 16 residues. The J segment lost 4 bases and the V segment lost 0 bases, leaving 5 bases of the junction unmatched. CDR3 sequence: CASSQDLAGRADTQYF. CDR3 sequence (DNA): TGCGCCAGCAGCCAAGATCTAGCGGGGAGGGCAGATACGCAGTATTTT.

This clone was seen just once. The gene calls are TRBV2 and TRBJ2-3, with D tentatively TRBD1 (5 bases). Germline CDR1 reads SNHLY; CDR2 reads FYNNEI. The CDR3 spans 14 residues. V was shortened by 7 bases and J by 3 bases, with 14 bases between the two germline ends. In DNA form, the CDR3 reads TGTGCCAGCAACCGGCAGGGTGGGACAGATACGCAGTATTTT. Its translation: CASNRQGGTDTQYF.

The chain employs TRBV11-3 and TRBJ2-1; TRBD2 might be the D (5 bases). Between the trimmed V and J ends, which lost 3 bases and 0 bases, there was a span of 6 bases. Germline CDR1 and CDR2: SGHNT and YENEEA. This CDR3 region has 14 residues. CDR3 residues: CASSFGSSYNEQFF. CDR3 bases: TGTGCCAGCAGCTTTGGGAGCTCCTACAATGAGCAGTTCTTC.